This T cell receptor beta chain comes out of a study of shared clonotypes between healthy human individuals. About the study: CD4 naive and CD4 memory each took three plates per donor, while CD8 naive took two and CD8 memory one. Study-level points and caveats: A reduction in generation probabilities was seen for non-shared clonotypes relative to those shared by all four donors.

This CDR3 spans 17 amino acids. Trimming cost V 2 bases and J 5 bases; bases outside gene matches: 12. Germline CDR1 is MNHNS and CDR2 is SASEGT. On this clone: What it recognizes is unknown.

Researchers ran the assay at a deep level. Profiling relied on immunoSEQ multiplex PCR, and the TCRdb table lists in-frame clones only, not all of them. The sample includes approximately 1,000,000 clones, 75% to 85% of them seen just once. The rearrangement joins TRBV6-1 to TRBJ2-1, with 7 nucleotides matching TRBD2. This TCR was recovered from a man younger than 30 in good health. Some clones in this sample may be carry-over from other donors' samples. Sequenced material: memory CD4+ T cells from PBMCs. As to subset: CD45RA-negative fraction. The CDR3: CASSEIFASGRHNEQFF. The DNA for the CDR3 is TGTGCCAGCAGTGAAATATTTGCTAGCGGACGACACAATGAGCAGTTCTTC.